This T cell receptor (beta chain) was captured by sequencing in a study of T cell responses to AZD1222 COVID-19 vaccine. Profiling relied on immunoSEQ multiplex PCR, and the TCRdb table lists in-frame clones only, not all of them. The sample yields over 120,000 clones, roughly 89% seen once. The V segment lost 0 bases and the J segment 6 bases; nucleotides outside the gene matches: 8. Germline lookup yields CDR1 KGHSH and CDR2 LQKENI. This CDR3 comprises 17 residues. The receptor comes from an adult who received the AZD1222 COVID-19 vaccine. The V gene is TRBV18, the J gene TRBJ2-3; 11 nucleotides align to TRBD2. The specimen was peripheral blood, collected 28 days after the second AZD1222 dose. Written as DNA, the CDR3 is TGTGCCAGCTCACCACCCCTACTAGCGGGGGATCGGGATACGCAGTATTTT. This gives the protein CASSPPLLAGDRDTQYF.